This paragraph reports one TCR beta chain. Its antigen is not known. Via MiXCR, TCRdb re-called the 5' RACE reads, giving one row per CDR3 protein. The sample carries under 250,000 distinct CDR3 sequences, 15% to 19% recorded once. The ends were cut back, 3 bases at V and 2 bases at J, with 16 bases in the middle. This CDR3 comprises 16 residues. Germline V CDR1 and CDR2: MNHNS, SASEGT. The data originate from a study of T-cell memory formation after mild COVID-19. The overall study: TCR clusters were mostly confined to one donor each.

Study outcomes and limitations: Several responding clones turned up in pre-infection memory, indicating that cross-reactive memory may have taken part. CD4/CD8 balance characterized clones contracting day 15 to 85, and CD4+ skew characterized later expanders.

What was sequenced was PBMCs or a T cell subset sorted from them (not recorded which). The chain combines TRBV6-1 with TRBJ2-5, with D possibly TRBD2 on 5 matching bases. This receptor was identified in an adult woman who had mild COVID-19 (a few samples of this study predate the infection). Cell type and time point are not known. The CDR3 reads CASSEGSGGGQETQYF. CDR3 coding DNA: TGTGCCAGCAGTGAGGGCAGTGGCGGAGGTCAAGAGACCCAGTACTTC.